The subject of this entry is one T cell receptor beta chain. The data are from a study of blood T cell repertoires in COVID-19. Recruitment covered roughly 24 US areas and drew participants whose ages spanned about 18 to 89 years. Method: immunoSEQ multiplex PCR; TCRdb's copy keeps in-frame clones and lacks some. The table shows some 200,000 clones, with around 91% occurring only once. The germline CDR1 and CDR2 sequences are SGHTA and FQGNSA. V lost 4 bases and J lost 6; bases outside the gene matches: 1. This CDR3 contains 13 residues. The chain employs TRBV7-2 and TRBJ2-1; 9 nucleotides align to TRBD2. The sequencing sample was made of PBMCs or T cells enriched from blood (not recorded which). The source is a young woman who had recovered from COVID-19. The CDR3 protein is CASSSSGINEQFF. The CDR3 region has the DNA TGTGCCAGCAGCTCTAGCGGGATCAATGAGCAGTTCTTC.